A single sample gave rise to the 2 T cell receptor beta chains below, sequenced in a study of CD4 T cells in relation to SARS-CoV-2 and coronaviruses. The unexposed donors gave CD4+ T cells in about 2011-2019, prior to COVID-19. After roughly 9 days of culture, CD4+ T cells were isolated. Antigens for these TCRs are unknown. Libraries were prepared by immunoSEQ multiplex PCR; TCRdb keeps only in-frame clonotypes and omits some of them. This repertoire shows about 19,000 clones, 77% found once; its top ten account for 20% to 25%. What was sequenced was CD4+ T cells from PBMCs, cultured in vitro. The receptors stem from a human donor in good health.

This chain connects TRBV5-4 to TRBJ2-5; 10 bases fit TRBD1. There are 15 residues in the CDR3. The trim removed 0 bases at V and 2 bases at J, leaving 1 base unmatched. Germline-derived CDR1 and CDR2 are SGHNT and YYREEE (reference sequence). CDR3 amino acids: CASSLVDRGQETQYF. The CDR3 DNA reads TGTGCCAGCAGCTTGGTGGACAGGGGGCAAGAGACCCAGTACTTC.

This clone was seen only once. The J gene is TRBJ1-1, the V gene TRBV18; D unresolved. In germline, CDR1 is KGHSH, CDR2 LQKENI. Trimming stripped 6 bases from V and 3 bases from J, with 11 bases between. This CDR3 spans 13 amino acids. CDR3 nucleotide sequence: TGTGCCAGCTCGTCCTTACCGTACACTGAAGCTTTCTTT. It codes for CASSSLPYTEAFF.